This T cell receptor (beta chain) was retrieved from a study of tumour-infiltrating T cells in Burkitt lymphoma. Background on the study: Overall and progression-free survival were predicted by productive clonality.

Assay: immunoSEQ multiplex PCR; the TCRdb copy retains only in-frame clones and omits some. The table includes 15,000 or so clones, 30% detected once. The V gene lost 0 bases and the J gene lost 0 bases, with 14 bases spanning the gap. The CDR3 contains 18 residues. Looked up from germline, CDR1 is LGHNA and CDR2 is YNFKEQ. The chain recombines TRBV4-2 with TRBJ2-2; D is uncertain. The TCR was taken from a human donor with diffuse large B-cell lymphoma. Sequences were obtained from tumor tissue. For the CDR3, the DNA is TGTGCCAGCAGCCAAGATGGCGCAGGCATATCGAACACCGGGGAGCTGTTTTTT. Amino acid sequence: CASSQDGAGISNTGELFF.